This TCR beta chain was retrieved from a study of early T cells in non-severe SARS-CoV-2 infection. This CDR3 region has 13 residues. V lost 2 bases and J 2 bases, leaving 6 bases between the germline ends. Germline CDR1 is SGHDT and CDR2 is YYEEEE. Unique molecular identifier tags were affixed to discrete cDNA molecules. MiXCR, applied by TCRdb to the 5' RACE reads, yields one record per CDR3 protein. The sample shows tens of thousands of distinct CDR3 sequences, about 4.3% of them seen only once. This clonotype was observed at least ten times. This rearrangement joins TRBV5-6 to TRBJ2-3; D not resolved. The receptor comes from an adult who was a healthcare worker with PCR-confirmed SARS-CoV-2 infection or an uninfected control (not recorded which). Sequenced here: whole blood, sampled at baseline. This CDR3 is CASSFSPTDTQYF. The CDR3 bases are TGTGCCAGCAGCTTCTCACCCACAGATACGCAGTATTTT.